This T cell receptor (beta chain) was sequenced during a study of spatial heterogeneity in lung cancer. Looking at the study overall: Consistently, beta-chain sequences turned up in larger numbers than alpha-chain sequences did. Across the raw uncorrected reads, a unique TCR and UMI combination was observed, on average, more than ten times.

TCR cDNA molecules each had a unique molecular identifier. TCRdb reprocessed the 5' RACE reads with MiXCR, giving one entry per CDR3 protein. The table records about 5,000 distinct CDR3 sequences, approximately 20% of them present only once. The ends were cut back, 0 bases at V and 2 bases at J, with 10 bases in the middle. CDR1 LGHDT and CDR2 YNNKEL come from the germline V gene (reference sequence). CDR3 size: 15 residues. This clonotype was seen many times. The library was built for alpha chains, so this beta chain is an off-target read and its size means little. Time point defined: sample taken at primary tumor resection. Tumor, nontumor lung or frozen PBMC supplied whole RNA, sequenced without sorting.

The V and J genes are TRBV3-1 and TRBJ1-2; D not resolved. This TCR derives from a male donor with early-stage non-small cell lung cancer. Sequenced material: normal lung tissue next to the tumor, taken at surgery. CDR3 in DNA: TGTGCCAGCAGCCAAGATTTCGCGACCAACTATGGCTACACCTTC. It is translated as CASSQDFATNYGYTF. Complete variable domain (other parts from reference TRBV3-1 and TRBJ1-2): DTAVSQTPKYLVTQMGNDKSIKCEQNLGHDTMYWYKQDSKKFLKIMFSYNNKELIINETVPNRFSPKSPDKAHLNLHINSLELGDSAVYFCASSQDFATNYGYTFGSGTRLTVV.